The 9 T cell receptor beta chains given below trace back to one sample, sequenced in a study of Graves' ophthalmopathy and Graves' hyperthyroidism. The study amplified TCR beta CDR3 regions using RNA transcripts. The authors performed first-round RT-PCR with HTBI primers and then a second-round multiplex PCR. In TCRdb, the multiplex PCR reads were re-called with MiXCR into one record per CDR3 protein. The profile shows about 740,000 distinct CDR3 sequences, around 40% of them singletons. Sequenced: peripheral blood. These receptors were collected from an adult man with Graves' ophthalmopathy.

The chain joins TRBV7-9 to TRBJ1-2, with TRBD1 matching over 8 bases. V was clipped by 5 bases and J by 7 bases; unmatched bases: 6. The CDR3 loop spans 13 amino acids. Germline-derived CDR1 and CDR2 are SEHNR and FQNEAQ (reference sequence). CDR3: CASSTDRVGGYTF. The CDR3 region has the DNA TGTGCCAGCAGCACGGACAGGGTAGGTGGCTACACCTTC.

This clonotype has only a few counts. The V call is TRBV12-3 or TRBV12-4, the J call TRBJ1-1; D is perhaps TRBD1 (5 bases). The CDR3 is 14 amino acids. V was shortened by 3 bases and J by 1 base, with 9 bases between the two germline ends. The CDR3 nucleotides are TGTGCCAGCAGTTTTCCCCAGGGGAACACTGAAGCTTTCTTT. Its protein product is CASSFPQGNTEAFF.

The chain uses TRBV4-3 and TRBJ2-7; TRBD1 or TRBD2 may be the D gene (6 bases each). Per the germline V gene, CDR1 is LGHNA and CDR2 is YSLEER. The V end was cut by 4 bases, the J end by 1 base, with 14 bases between. The CDR3 is made up of 15 amino acids. The CDR3 protein is CASSRGAGSSYEQYF. The CDR3 DNA reads as TGCGCCAGCAGCCGGGGGGCCGGGAGTTCCTACGAGCAGTACTTC.

The J gene is TRBJ1-3, the V gene TRBV15; D is unresolved. Germline V CDR1 and CDR2: LNHNV, YYDKDF (reference sequence). The V end lost 5 bases, the J end lost 0 bases, and 11 bases lay between the germline ends. The CDR3 contains 15 residues. This chain's CDR3 is CATSQDWPSGNTIYF. The CDR3 nucleotides are TGTGCCACCAGCCAAGACTGGCCCTCTGGAAACACCATATATTTT.

V gene TRBV9 combines with J gene TRBJ2-7; the D gene is possibly TRBD2 (6 bases). Per the germline V gene, CDR1 is SGDLS and CDR2 is YYNGEE. The CDR3 is made up of 15 amino acids. V was clipped by 0 bases and J by 1 base, with 11 bases between them. This chain's CDR3 is CASSVVEGGSYEQYF. CDR3 sequence (DNA): TGTGCCAGCAGCGTAGTTGAAGGAGGGTCCTACGAGCAGTACTTC.

This clonotype was detected a few times. The genes are TRBV25-1 and TRBJ2-2; maybe TRBD1 (5 bases). CDR3 length: 15 amino acids. Germline CDR1 and CDR2: MGHDK and SYGVNS. V lost 6 bases to trimming and J lost 2 bases, with 13 bases between them. The CDR3, as DNA: TGTGCCAGCAGCCCTAGACAGATTAACACCGGGGAGCTGTTTTTT. Protein sequence: CASSPRQINTGELFF.

This clonotype was counted ten times or more. The rearrangement joins TRBV29-1 to TRBJ1-5; TRBD1 matches at 8 bases. With V trimmed by 6 bases and J by 0 bases, 4 bases remained unmatched. There are 14 residues in the CDR3. Germline CDR1 is SQVTM and CDR2 is ANQGSEA. CDR3 DNA: TGCAGCGTCAGACAGGGGAGTAGCAATCAGCCCCAGCATTTT. Translated, it gives CSVRQGSSNQPQHF.

The chain joins TRBV5-4 to TRBJ1-1, with D unclear. Germline assignment: CDR1 SGHNT and CDR2 YYREEE (reference sequence). The V gene lost 4 bases and the J gene lost 3 bases, with 7 bases spanning the gap. This CDR3 has 12 residues. The CDR3 coding sequence is TGTGCCAGCAGCCGGCACGACACTGAAGCTTTCTTT. Translated, it gives CASSRHDTEAFF.

The CDR3 DNA reads as TGTGCCGACGGTGGGGCGGACACCGGGGAGCTGTTTTTT. Translation gives CADGGADTGELFF. The gene calls are TRBV7-9 and TRBJ2-2, with D perhaps matching TRBD1 (5 bases). The CDR3 totals 13 residues. CDR1 and CDR2 from the germline V gene are SEHNR and FQNEAQ (reference sequence). Trimming removed 11 bases from V and 3 bases from J, with 13 bases in between. The full variable domain, in which reference TRBV7-9 and TRBJ2-2 provide the parts outside the CDR3, is DTGVSQNPRHKITKRGQNVTFRCDPISEHNRLYWYRQTLGQGPEFLTYFQNEAQLEKSRLLSDRFSAERPKGSFSTLEIQRTEQGDSAMYLCADGGADTGELFFGEGSRLTVL.